This T cell receptor (beta chain) was recorded in a study of technical replicates of blood from a few donors. Unmatched junction bases numbered 7, after V lost 4 bases and J lost 5 bases. The CDR3 runs to 13 residues. Germline CDR1 GTSNPN, CDR2 SVGIG (reference sequence). Assay used: immunoSEQ multiplex PCR; TCRdb lists only in-frame clones, some missing. The sample includes roughly 60,000 clones, 90% to 95% of them seen just once. The V gene is TRBV30, the J gene TRBJ1-1, with 7 bases identical to TRBD1. Sequencing was performed on PBMCs. The receptor comes from a human donor in good health. Some clones in this sample may be carry-over from other donors' samples. CDR3 bases: TGTGCCTGGATCGGTTCAGGGGGGACTGAAGCTTTCTTT. This translates into CAWIGSGGTEAFF. The full variable domain, its missing parts supplied by reference TRBV30 and TRBJ1-1, is SQTIHQWPATLVQPVGSPLSLECTVEGTSNPNLYWYRQAAGRGLQLLFYSVGIGQISSEVPQNLSASRPQDRQFILSSKKLLLSDSGFYLCAWIGSGGTEAFFGQGTRLTVV.